The next 8 T cell receptor beta chains were all read from a single sample in a study of blood T cell repertoires in COVID-19. Some clones are missing from TCRdb's copy, which holds only in-frame ones; the method was immunoSEQ multiplex PCR. The table lists under 300,000 clones, about four fifths of them singletons. Sequenced: peripheral blood. These receptors all come from a man aged 25 to 40 who had recovered from COVID-19.

The chain couples TRBV5-1 to TRBJ2-3; TRBD2 is a possible D gene (6 bases). Germline V lookup: CDR1 SGHRS, CDR2 YFSETQ. The CDR3 has 14 amino acids. Trimming left V 2 bases short and J 0 bases short, with 7 bases between. CDR3 amino acids: CASSFRGSTDTQYF. For the CDR3, the DNA is TGCGCCAGCAGCTTTCGGGGGAGCACAGATACGCAGTATTTT.

The chain uses TRBV10-1 and TRBJ2-1; 7 bases align to TRBD2. The CDR3 has 15 amino acids. J gave up 2 bases and V 2 bases, and 3 bases lay outside the gene matches. Per germline, CDR1 WNHNN and CDR2 SYGVQD (reference sequence). CDR3 amino acids: CASSEGGGAYNEQFF. CDR3 bases: TGCGCCAGCAGTGAGGGGGGGGGAGCCTACAATGAGCAGTTCTTC.

V and J are TRBV19 and TRBJ2-5, with 7 bases aligning to TRBD2. The CDR3 contains 17 residues. Germline V lookup: CDR1 LNHDA, CDR2 SQIVND (reference sequence). Unmatched junction bases numbered 12, after V lost 1 base and J lost 4 bases. CDR3 sequence: CASSIVGGGDIGETQYF. The DNA of the CDR3 is TGTGCCAGTAGTATAGTAGGCGGGGGAGACATCGGAGAGACCCAGTACTTC. The full variable domain, in which reference TRBV19 and TRBJ2-5 provide the parts outside the CDR3, is DGGITQSPKYLFRKEGQNVTLSCEQNLNHDAMYWYRQDPGQGLRLIYYSQIVNDFQKGDIAEGYSVSREKKESFPLTVTSAQKNPTAFYLCASSIVGGGDIGETQYFGPGTRLLVL.

The chain employs TRBV19 and TRBJ2-1, with 9 bases identical to TRBD1. With V trimmed by 8 bases and J by 10 bases, 15 bases remained unmatched. Germline V lookup: CDR1 LNHDA, CDR2 SQIVND (reference sequence). The CDR3 totals 15 residues. The CDR3 DNA sequence: TGTGCCAGTGAACCCACGGGACAGGGTACAATGGAGCAGTTCTTC. Its translation is CASEPTGQGTMEQFF.

This clone was picked up one time. The chain has TRBV7-8 and TRBJ2-1; TRBD2 matches at 9 bases. V dropped 4 bases and J dropped 5; count of bases not matched to a gene: 6. Germline V CDR1 and CDR2: SGHVS, FQNEAQ. The CDR3 totals 15 residues. Written as DNA, the CDR3 is TGTGCCAGCAGCTCCCCTCTAGCGGGGAACAATGAGCAGTTCTTC. It specifies CASSSPLAGNNEQFF.

The chain combines TRBV15 with TRBJ1-3; D gene unclear. Germline CDR1 reads LNHNV; CDR2 reads YYDKDF (reference sequence). The CDR3 is 14 residues long. The V end lost 5 bases, the J end lost 5 bases, and 13 bases lay between the germline ends. The CDR3 nucleotides are TGTGCCACCAGCCGGGAGGTTGGAAGAAACACCATATATTTT. Amino acid sequence: CATSREVGRNTIYF.

The rearrangement links TRBV6-1 to TRBJ2-5, with 10 nucleotides matching TRBD1. The CDR3 length is 16 residues. The germline CDR1 and CDR2 sequences are MNHNS and SASEGT. The J segment lost 3 bases and the V segment lost 1 base, leaving 5 bases of the junction unmatched. CDR3 residues: CASSEVFGTGEETQYF. The CDR3 DNA is TGTGCCAGCAGTGAAGTGTTTGGGACAGGGGAAGAGACCCAGTACTTC.

This clone was observed once. The CDR3 DNA follows: TGTGCCAGCAGCTTAGTGGGTCCTAGCGACCAGTTCTTC. This translates into CASSLVGPSDQFF. The V and J genes are TRBV7-9 and TRBJ2-1, with a tentative D call TRBD2 (6 bases). Between the trimmed V and J ends, which lost 1 base and 13 bases, there was a span of 14 bases. Germline lookup yields CDR1 SEHNR and CDR2 FQNEAQ (reference sequence). CDR3 length: 13 amino acids. Full variable domain (outside the CDR3, taken from reference TRBV7-9 and TRBJ2-1): DTGVSQNPRHKITKRGQNVTFRCDPISEHNRLYWYRQTLGQGPEFLTYFQNEAQLEKSRLLSDRFSAERPKGSFSTLEIQRTEQGDSAMYLCASSLVGPSDQFFGPGTRLTVL.